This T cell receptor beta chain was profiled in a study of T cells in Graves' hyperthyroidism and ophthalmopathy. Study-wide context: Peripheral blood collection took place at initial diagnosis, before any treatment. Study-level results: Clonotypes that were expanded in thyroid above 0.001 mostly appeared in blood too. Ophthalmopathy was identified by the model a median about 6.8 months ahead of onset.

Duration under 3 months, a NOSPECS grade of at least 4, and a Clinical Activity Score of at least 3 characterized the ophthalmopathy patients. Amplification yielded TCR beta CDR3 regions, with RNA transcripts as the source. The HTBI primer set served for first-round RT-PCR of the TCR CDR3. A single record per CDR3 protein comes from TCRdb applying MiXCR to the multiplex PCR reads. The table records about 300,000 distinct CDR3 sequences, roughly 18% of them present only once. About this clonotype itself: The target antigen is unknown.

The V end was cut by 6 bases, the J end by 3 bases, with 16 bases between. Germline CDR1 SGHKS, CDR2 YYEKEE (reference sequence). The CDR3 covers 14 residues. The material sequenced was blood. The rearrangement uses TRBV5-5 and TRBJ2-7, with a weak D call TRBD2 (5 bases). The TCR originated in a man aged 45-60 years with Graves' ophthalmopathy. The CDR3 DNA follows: TGTGCCAGCACCAGGACTTCTAGGGACTACGAGCAGTACTTC. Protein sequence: CASTRTSRDYEQYF. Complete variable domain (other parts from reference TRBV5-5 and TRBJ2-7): DAGVTQSPTHLIKTRGQQVTLRCSPISGHKSVSWYQQVLGQGPQFIFQYYEKEERGRGNFPDRFSARQFPNYSSELNVNALLLGDSALYLCASTRTSRDYEQYFGPGTRLTVT.